Reported below is one T cell receptor (beta chain). What this receptor recognizes is not known. The sample holds no much larger clone one base away, and base qualities are not on file. The method was RACE. Instrument on record: NextSeq 500. Library preparation attached unique molecular identifiers to individual cDNA molecules for quantitative, reproducible TCR counting. For every blood RNA sample, sequencing covered both the TCR alpha and TCR beta chains. The authors processed their data as follows. A median of roughly 98,000 TCRs per sample was observed, with a range of roughly 23,224 to 750,000. V, J and CDR3 annotation of the TCR reads was performed with the Decombinator software suite. To make PS versus PT1 abundance plots, every sample was subsampled to the same number of TCRs (28,000). Expanded TCRs were defined as absent before sensitization and observed at least eight times at the 2-week time point. TCRdb reanalyzed the raw reads on its own, using fastp at Q25 for trimming and MiXCR for clone calling, and kept in-frame beta chains. Rows matching on CDR3 protein sequence are summarized as one entry with the most common DNA and genes. What appears here as the V and J calls and clone size reflects TCRdb's work, not the paper's. The sample yields just under 350,000 distinct CDR3 sequences; around 7% were counted once. Of the sample, 8% to 9% is held by the ten largest clones.

The time point label on this specimen signifies: patch test 1, 2 weeks after DPC sensitization. The treatment or condition label, as the study defines it: therapeutic diphenylcyclopropenone sensitization with weekly scalp DPC. At every patch-test visit, the blood draw took place before the patch test was put on. To be eligible, patients had to be aged 18 to 70, diagnosed with alopecia and judged suitable for DPC therapy, while pregnant patients were excluded. Unfractionated whole blood was collected in Tempus Blood RNA tubes, and total RNA was extracted from that blood. This specimen comes from a study of human T cells and chemical hapten exposure (dated by TCRdb to the early 2020s). Concerning the study at large: For sensitization, 2% DPC in acetone was applied to a 2 cm by 2 cm area of upper inner arm skin. Libraries were pooled for sequencing, and per-sample TCR yields varied mainly because of small differences in library volumes within the pool. Throughout the study period of around 24 weeks, patients also received therapeutic DPC doses to the scalp every week. Blood was sampled from patients pre-sensitization (week 0) and at 2, 6 and about 24 weeks after DPC sensitization. Around 30 alopecia patients provided blood for TCR sequencing at one to four time points (pre-sensitization, 2, 6 and 24 weeks). This study followed changes in the peripheral blood TCR repertoire in vivo during primary and secondary sensitization of alopecia patients to the hapten diphenylcyclopropenone (DPC). Patch testing on the upper back used Finn chambers containing 0.01% DPC, with scoring done after 6 days according to International Contact Dermatitis Research Group standards. Alopecia areata with under or over 50% scalp involvement, alopecia totalis and alopecia universalis were represented in the patient cohort, which was mostly female. The full study reports these points: Patch test score was positively correlated with the number of PT1 expanded TCRs, with significance at thresholds 8, 16 and 32 but not at 4. Alopecia, a presumed autoimmune disease, was present in all patients, so the immune response of the patients might differ from that of healthy individuals. Compared with pre-sensitization or healthy control sets, expanded TCRs formed significantly more large CDR3 similarity clusters, which is consistent with antigen-driven responses. Repeated subsampling changed both the strength of the expansion versus patch-test correlation and the threshold at which the correlation became significant. No change with DPC sensitization was found in the number of TCRs above 1 in 1000 frequency, and no evidence of global repertoire structure alterations was found.

This material consisted of whole blood, taken in connection with sensitization to the hapten diphenylcyclopropenone (DPC). The TCR originated in a woman under 30 with alopecia areata. Some clones in this sample may be carry-over from other donors' samples.

The CDR3 sequence is CSVASHEQFF. The nucleotides read TGCAGCGTTGCCTCCCATGAGCAGTTCTTC. The chain is encoded by TRBV29-1 joined to TRBJ2-1, with the D gene too uncertain to name. The V and J ends are trimmed by 4 bases and 8 bases, leaving 6 bases between them. From the cysteine through the phenylalanine, the CDR3 covers 10 amino acids. Only CDR3 DNA remains: 30 bases, in frame from the first base. Based on the germline V gene, the CDR1 and CDR2 sequences are SQVTM and ANQGSEA.